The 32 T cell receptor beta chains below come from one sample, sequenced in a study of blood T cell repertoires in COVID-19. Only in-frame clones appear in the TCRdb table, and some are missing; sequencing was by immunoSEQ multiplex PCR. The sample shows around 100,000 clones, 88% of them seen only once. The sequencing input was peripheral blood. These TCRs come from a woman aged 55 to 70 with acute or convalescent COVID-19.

CDR3 residues: CASSHGVSAGRVVDTQYF. CDR3 sequence (DNA): TGTGCCAGCAGTCATGGGGTGTCAGCGGGAAGGGTGGTAGATACGCAGTATTTT. The chain employs TRBV6-6 and TRBJ2-3; 7 nucleotides line up with TRBD2. The CDR3 consists of 18 residues. Germline trimming cut 5 bases from V and 5 bases from J; bases unmatched to any gene: 19. Germline CDR1 MNHNY, CDR2 SVGAGI (reference sequence).

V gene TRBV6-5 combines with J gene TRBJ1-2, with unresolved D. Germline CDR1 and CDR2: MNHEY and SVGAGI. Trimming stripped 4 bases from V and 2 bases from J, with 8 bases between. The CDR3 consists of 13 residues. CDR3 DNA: TGTGCCAGCAGTTCGTGGCAGAACTATGGCTACACCTTC. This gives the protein CASSSWQNYGYTF.

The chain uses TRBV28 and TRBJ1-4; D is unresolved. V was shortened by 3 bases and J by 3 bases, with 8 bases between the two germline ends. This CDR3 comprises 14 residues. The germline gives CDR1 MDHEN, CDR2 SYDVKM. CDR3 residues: CASSFREPNEKLFF. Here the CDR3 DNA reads TGTGCCAGCAGTTTTCGGGAGCCTAATGAAAAACTGTTTTTT.

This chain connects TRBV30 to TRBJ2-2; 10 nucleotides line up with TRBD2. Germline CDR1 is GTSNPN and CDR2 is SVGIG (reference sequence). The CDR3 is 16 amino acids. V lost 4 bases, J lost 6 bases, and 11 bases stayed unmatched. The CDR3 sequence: CAWMSSGSVGAGELFF. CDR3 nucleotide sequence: TGTGCCTGGATGTCTAGCGGGAGCGTTGGAGCCGGGGAGCTGTTTTTT.

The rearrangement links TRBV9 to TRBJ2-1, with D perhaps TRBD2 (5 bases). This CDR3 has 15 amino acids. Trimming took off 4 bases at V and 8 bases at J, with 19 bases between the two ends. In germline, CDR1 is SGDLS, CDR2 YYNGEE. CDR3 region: CASSSRVSAVDEQFF. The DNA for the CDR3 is TGTGCCAGCAGCTCTCGAGTGTCAGCGGTTGATGAGCAGTTCTTC.

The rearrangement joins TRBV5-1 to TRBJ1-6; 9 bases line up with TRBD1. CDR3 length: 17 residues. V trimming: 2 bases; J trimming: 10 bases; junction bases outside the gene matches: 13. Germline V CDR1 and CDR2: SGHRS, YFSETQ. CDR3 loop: CASSLVKQGAKGSPLHF. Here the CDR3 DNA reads TGCGCCAGCAGCTTAGTAAAACAGGGGGCGAAGGGATCACCCCTCCACTTT.

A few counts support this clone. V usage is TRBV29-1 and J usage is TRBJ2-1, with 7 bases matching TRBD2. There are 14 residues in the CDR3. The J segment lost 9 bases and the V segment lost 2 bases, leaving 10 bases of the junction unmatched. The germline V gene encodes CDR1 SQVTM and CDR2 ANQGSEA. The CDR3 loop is CSVEPETAGLEQFF. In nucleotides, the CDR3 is TGCAGCGTTGAACCCGAGACAGCGGGACTTGAGCAGTTCTTC.

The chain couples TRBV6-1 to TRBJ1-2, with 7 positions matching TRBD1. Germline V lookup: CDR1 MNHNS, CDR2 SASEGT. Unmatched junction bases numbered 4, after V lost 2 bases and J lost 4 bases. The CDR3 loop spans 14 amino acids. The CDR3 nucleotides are TGTGCCAGCAGTGAAACAGGGGCAGCCTATGGCTACACCTTC. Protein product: CASSETGAAYGYTF.

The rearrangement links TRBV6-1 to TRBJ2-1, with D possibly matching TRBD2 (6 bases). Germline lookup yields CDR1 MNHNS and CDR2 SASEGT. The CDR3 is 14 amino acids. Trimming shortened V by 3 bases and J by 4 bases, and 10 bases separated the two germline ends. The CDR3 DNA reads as TGTGCCAGCAGTGATTCCCTAGCGTACAATGAGCAGTTCTTC. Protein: CASSDSLAYNEQFF.

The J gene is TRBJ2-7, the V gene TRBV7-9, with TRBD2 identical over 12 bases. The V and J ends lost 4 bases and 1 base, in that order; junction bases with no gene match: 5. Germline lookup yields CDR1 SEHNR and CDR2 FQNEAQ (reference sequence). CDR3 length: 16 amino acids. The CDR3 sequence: CASSSRTSGTSYEQYF. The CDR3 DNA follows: TGTGCCAGCAGCTCCAGGACTAGCGGGACTTCCTACGAGCAGTACTTC.

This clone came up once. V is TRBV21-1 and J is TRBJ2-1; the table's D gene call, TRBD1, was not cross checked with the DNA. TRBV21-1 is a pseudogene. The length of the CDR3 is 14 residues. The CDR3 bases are TGTGCCAGCAGCAATAGGACAGGGGGTAATGAGCAGTTCTTC. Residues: CASSNRTGGNEQFF.

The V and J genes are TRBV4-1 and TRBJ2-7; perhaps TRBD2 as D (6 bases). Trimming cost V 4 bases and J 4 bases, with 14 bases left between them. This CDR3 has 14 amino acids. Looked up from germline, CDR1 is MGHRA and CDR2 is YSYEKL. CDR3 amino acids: CASSLASGPYEQYF. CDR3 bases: TGCGCCAGCAGCCTAGCGAGCGGGCCATACGAGCAGTACTTC.

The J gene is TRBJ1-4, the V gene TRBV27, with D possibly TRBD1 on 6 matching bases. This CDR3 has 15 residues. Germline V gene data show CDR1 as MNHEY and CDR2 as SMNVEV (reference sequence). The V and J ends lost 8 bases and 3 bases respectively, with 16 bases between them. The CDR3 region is CASSAGGPPNEKLFF. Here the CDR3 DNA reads TGTGCCAGCTCCGCGGGGGGGCCCCCTAATGAAAAACTGTTTTTT.

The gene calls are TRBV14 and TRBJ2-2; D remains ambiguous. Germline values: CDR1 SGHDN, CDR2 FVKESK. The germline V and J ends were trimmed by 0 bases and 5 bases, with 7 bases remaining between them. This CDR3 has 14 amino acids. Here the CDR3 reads CASSQEVATGELFF. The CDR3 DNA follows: TGTGCCAGCAGCCAAGAGGTTGCGACCGGGGAGCTGTTTTTT.

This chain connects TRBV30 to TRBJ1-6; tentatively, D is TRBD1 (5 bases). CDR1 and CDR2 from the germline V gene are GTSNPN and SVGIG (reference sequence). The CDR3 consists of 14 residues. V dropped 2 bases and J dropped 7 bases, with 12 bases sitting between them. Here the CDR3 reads CAWSLGQGNSPLHF. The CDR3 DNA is TGTGCCTGGAGTCTAGGACAAGGGAATTCACCCCTCCACTTT.

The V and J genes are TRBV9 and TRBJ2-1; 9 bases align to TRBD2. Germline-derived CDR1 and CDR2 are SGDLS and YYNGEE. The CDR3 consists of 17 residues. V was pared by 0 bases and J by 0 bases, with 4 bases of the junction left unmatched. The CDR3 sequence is CASSVGGGRVSYNEQFF. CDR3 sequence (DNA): TGTGCCAGCAGCGTAGGGGGCGGGAGGGTCTCCTACAATGAGCAGTTCTTC.

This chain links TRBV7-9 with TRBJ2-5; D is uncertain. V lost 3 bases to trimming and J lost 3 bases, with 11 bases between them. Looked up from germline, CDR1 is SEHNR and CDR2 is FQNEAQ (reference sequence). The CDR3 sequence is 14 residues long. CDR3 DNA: TGTGCCAGCAGCTTCTCGGAGTTAAAAGAGACCCAGTACTTC. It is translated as CASSFSELKETQYF. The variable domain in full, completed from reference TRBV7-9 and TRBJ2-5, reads DTGVSQNPRHKITKRGQNVTFRCDPISEHNRLYWYRQTLGQGPEFLTYFQNEAQLEKSRLLSDRFSAERPKGSFSTLEIQRTEQGDSAMYLCASSFSELKETQYFGPGTRLLVL.

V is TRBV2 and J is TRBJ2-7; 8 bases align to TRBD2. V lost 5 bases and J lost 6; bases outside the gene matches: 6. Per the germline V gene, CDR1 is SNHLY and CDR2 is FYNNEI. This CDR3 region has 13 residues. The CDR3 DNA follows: TGTGCCAGCAGTTGGACTAGCAAAGGCGAGCAGTACTTC. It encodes CASSWTSKGEQYF. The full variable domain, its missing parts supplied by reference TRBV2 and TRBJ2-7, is EPEVTQTPSHQVTQMGQEVILRCVPISNHLYFYWYRQILGQKVEFLVSFYNNEISEKSEIFDDQFSVERPDGSNFTLKIRSTKLEDSAMYFCASSWTSKGEQYFGPGTRLTVT.

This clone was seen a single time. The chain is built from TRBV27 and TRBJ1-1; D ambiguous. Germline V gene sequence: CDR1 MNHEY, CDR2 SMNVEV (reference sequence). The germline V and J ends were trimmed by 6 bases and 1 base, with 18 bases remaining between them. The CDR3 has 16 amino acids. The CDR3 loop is CASRPDFARGNTEAFF. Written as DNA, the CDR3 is TGTGCCAGCAGGCCGGACTTCGCGAGAGGGAACACTGAAGCTTTCTTT.

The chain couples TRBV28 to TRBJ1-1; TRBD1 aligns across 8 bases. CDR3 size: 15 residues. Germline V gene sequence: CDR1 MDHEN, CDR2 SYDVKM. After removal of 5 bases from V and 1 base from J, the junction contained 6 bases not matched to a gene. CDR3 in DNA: TGTGCCAGCAGTGTCCCAGGGGGCGCGAACACTGAAGCTTTCTTT. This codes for CASSVPGGANTEAFF. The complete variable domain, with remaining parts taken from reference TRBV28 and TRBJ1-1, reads DVKVTQSSRYLVKRTGEKVFLECVQDMDHENMFWYRQDPGLGLRLIYFSYDVKMKEKGDIPEGYSVSREKKERFSLILESASTNQTSMYLCASSVPGGANTEAFFGQGTRLTVV.

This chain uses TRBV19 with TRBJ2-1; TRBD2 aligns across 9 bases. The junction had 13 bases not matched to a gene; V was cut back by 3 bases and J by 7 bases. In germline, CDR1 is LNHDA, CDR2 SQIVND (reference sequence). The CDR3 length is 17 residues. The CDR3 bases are TGTGCCAGTAGTATTCGGCTACTAGCGGGTGGGGGGAATGAGCAGTTCTTC. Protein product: CASSIRLLAGGGNEQFF.

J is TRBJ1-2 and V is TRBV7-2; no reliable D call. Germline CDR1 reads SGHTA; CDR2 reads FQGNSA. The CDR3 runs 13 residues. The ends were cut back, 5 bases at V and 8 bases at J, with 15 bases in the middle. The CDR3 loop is CASSKNAGGGYTF. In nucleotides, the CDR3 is TGTGCCAGCAGCAAGAATGCCGGCGGCGGCTACACCTTC.

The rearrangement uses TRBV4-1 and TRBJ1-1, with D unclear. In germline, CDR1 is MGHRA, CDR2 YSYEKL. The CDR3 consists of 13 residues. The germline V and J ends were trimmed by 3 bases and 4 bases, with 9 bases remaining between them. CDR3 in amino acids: CASSQGVVTEAFF. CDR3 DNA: TGCGCCAGCAGCCAGGGAGTTGTCACTGAAGCTTTCTTT.

CDR3 nucleotides: TGTGCCTGGAATCGATTCCTAACCCCTGGGACTAGCGGGAGGGCCAAAGATACGCAGTATTTT. Its translation is CAWNRFLTPGTSGRAKDTQYF. The rearrangement uses TRBV30 and TRBJ2-3; 16 bases align to TRBD2. Germline values: CDR1 GTSNPN, CDR2 SVGIG (reference sequence). CDR3 length: 21 amino acids. J gave up 5 bases and V 4 bases, and 21 bases lay outside the gene matches.

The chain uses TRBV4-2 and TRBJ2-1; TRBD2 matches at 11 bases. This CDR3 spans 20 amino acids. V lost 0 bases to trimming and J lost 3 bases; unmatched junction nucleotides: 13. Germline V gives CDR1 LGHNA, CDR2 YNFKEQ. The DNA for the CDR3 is TGTGCCAGCAGCCAAGATGTAACTAGCGGGAGTAGCAGCGACTACAATGAGCAGTTCTTC. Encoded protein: CASSQDVTSGSSSDYNEQFF.

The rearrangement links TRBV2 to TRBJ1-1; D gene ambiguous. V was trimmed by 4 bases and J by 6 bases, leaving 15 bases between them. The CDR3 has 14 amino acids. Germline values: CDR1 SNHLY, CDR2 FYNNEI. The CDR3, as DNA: TGTGCCAGCAGTGTGGAGGCGCTAAGGGCTGAAGCTTTCTTT. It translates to CASSVEALRAEAFF.

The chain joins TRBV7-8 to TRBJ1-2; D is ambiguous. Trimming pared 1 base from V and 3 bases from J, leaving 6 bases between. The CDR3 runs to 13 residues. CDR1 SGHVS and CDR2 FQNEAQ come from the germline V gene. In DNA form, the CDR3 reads TGTGCCAGCAGCTTAGTGGCAGACTATGGCTACACCTTC. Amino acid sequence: CASSLVADYGYTF.

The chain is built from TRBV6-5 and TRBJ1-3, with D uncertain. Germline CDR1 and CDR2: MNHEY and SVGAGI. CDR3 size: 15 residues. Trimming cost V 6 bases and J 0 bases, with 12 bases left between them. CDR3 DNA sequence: TGTGCCAGCAGCCGAAACTTTAACTCTGGAAACACCATATATTTT. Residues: CASSRNFNSGNTIYF.

This CDR3 is CASSQISGTGELFF. The DNA for the CDR3 is TGTGCCAGCAGCCAAATTTCCGGGACCGGGGAGCTGTTTTTT. This chain uses TRBV3-1 (or the pseudogene TRBV3-2) with TRBJ2-2; no clear D gene. CDR1 LGHDT and CDR2 YNNKEL come from the germline V gene (reference sequence). Trimming took 2 bases from V and 5 from J, leaving 9 bases between them. The CDR3 covers 14 residues.

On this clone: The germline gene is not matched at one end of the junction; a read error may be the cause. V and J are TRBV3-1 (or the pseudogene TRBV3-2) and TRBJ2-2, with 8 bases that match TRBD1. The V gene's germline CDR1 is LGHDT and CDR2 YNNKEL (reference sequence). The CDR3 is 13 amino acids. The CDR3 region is CASSQVQGQEVFF. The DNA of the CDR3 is TGTGCCAGCAGCCAAGTCCAGGGACAGGAGGTGTTTTTT.

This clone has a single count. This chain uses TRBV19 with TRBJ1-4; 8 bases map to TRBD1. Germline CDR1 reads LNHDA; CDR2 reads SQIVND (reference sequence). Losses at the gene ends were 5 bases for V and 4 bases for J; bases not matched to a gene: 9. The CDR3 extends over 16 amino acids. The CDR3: CASSRTGNGINEKLFF. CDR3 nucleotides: TGTGCCAGTAGTCGGACAGGGAATGGGATTAATGAAAAACTGTTTTTT.

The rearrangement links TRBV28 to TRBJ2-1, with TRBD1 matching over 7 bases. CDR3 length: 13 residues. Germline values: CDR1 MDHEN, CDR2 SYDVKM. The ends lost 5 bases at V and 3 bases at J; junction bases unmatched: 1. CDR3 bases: TGTGCCAGCAGTGGACAGGTCTACAATGAGCAGTTCTTC. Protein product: CASSGQVYNEQFF. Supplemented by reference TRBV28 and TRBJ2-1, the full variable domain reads DVKVTQSSRYLVKRTGEKVFLECVQDMDHENMFWYRQDPGLGLRLIYFSYDVKMKEKGDIPEGYSVSREKKERFSLILESASTNQTSMYLCASSGQVYNEQFFGPGTRLTVL.